Listed here are 9 T cell receptor beta chains from one sample, sequenced in a study of CD8 T cells in Susac syndrome. cDNA came from roughly 0.5 to 1 ug RNA primed by random hexamers. One entry per CDR3 protein results from TCRdb running MiXCR on the immunoSEQ multiplex PCR reads. In the table there are roughly 150,000 distinct CDR3 sequences, approximately 94% of which are singletons. The specimen sequenced was CD8+ T cells from PBMCs. The receptors derive from a human donor with multiple sclerosis.

The chain is built from TRBV15 and TRBJ1-6; TRBD1 agrees at 8 bases. After removal of 7 bases from V and 9 bases from J, the junction contained 5 bases not matched to a gene. Germline loops: CDR1 LNHNV, CDR2 YYDKDF (reference sequence). The CDR3 totals 13 residues. The CDR3 here is CATTDRGGSPLHF. The CDR3, as DNA: TGTGCCACCACCGACAGGGGAGGTTCACCCCTCCACTTT.

The chain joins TRBV4-1 to TRBJ1-1; no clear D. Germline lookup yields CDR1 MGHRA and CDR2 YSYEKL. The CDR3 is 14 residues long. With 1 base removed from V and 1 base from J, the gap between germline ends came to 7 bases. The CDR3 DNA sequence: TGCGCCAGCAGCCAAGTCGGGGAGAACACTGAAGCTTTCTTT. Residues: CASSQVGENTEAFF.

The CDR3 is CASSLTLLGQGTDTQYF. In nucleotides, the CDR3 is TGTGCCAGCAGCTTAACCCTTCTAGGACAGGGAACAGATACGCAGTATTTT. This rearrangement joins TRBV13 to TRBJ2-3, with 8 bases lining up with TRBD1. V shed 2 bases and J 3 bases; nucleotides not matched to a gene: 10. CDR3 length equals 17 residues. Per the germline V gene, CDR1 is PRHDT and CDR2 is FYEKMQ (reference sequence).

The genes are TRBV27 and TRBJ2-2, with 7 bases matching TRBD1. The germline gives CDR1 MNHEY, CDR2 SMNVEV (reference sequence). The CDR3 is made up of 15 amino acids. Trimming cost V 9 bases and J 0 bases; bases outside gene matches: 7. Here the CDR3 reads CASSYRGANTGELFF. The CDR3 DNA reads TGTGCCAGTTCTTACAGGGGCGCGAACACCGGGGAGCTGTTTTTT.

CDR3 amino acids: CASSFENTEAFF. In nucleotides, the CDR3 is TGTGCCAGCAGTTTCGAGAACACTGAAGCTTTCTTT. The genes are TRBV7-9 and TRBJ1-1; D not certain. Germline V gene sequence: CDR1 SEHNR, CDR2 FQNEAQ (reference sequence). V lost 6 bases and J 1 base, leaving 6 bases between the germline ends. The CDR3 spans 12 residues.

The table lists this clonotype with a count of one. The chain couples TRBV6-1 to TRBJ2-1, with 9 bases lining up with TRBD2. Losses at the gene ends were 3 bases for V and 0 bases for J; bases not matched to a gene: 3. This CDR3 comprises 16 residues. The germline V gene has CDR1 MNHNS and CDR2 SASEGT. CDR3 sequence (DNA): TGTGCCAGCAGTGAGAGCGGGGGGTACTCCTACAATGAGCAGTTCTTC. Its protein product is CASSESGGYSYNEQFF.

The J gene is TRBJ2-7, the V gene TRBV12-5; D unclear. Germline V lookup: CDR1 LGHNT, CDR2 FRNRAP. The CDR3 length is 14 residues. Trimming shortened V by 6 bases and J by 2 bases, and 14 bases separated the two germline ends. Here the CDR3 reads CASGLAHSTYEQYF. The CDR3 DNA reads as TGTGCTAGTGGCCTGGCCCACTCAACCTACGAGCAGTACTTC.

The genes are TRBV24-1 and TRBJ1-5; possibly TRBD1 for D (5 bases). Germline V gene lookup returns CDR1 KGHDR and CDR2 SFDVKD. The CDR3 is 14 amino acids. The ends were cut back, 4 bases at V and 6 bases at J, with 12 bases in the middle. The CDR3 DNA is TGTGCCACCAGTGACGACAGTATCGCTCAGCCCCAGCATTTT. Protein sequence: CATSDDSIAQPQHF.

The V gene is TRBV9, the J gene TRBJ1-2, with 9 bases matching TRBD1. Trimming took 2 bases from V and 8 from J; bases not matched to a gene: 22. The CDR3 is made up of 19 amino acids. CDR1 and CDR2 (germline): SGDLS, YYNGEE. CDR3 protein: CASSVSETGTGTPSGGYTF. CDR3 coding DNA: TGTGCCAGCAGCGTTTCGGAAACCGGGACAGGGACCCCCTCTGGGGGCTACACCTTC.